Listed below are T cell receptor beta chains from one sample, sequenced in a study of Graves' ophthalmopathy and Graves' hyperthyroidism. TCRdb re-derived calls from the multiplex PCR reads in MiXCR, one entry per CDR3 protein. The sample contains about 230,000 distinct CDR3 sequences, around 50% of which appear only once. Sequenced material: peripheral blood. Source of these receptors: an adult man with Graves' ophthalmopathy. Each CDR3 is given without its conserved first and last residue. The D gene is left open where the match is weak. Some rows have no size entry. The others give once, few or many, or a class for an expanded clone.

v_call | clone_size | d_call | cdr3_aa
TRBV20-1 | . | . | SASGDNPYYEQY
TRBV19 | few | TRBD1 | ASSRQGFDEQY
TRBV5-5 | . | TRBD2 | ASSPWRGDQETQY
TRBV4-1 | many | TRBD1 | ASSQTGEGNQPQH
TRBV20-1 | . | . | SARGQDSYGYT
TRBV5-6 | few | . | ASSRDRRDEQY
TRBV20-1 | . | TRBD1 | SAGDSMNTEAF
TRBV2 | few | TRBD2 | ASSPKAGAGIEQY
TRBV9 | . | . | ASSVAPVASYEQY
TRBV15 | . | . | ATSLGGAAQPQH
TRBV20-1 | . | . | SARGIGYWNEQF
TRBV12-3/TRBV12-4 | . | TRBD1 | ASSTDREYQPQH
TRBV29-1 | many | TRBD1 | SARAGGETQY
TRBV14 | . | TRBD1 | ASSQSGQGAGQPQH
TRBV19 | . | . | ASSWDFLNTGELF
TRBV10-3 | . | TRBD1 | ASGLGWAQTGSSYEQY
TRBV20-1 | many | . | SASQGPNQPQH
TRBV12-3/TRBV12-4 | few | . | ASSSNRVRYEQY
TRBV6-4 | . | . | ASSDSGVDGYT
TRBV9 | few | . | ASSVGSLLATNEKLF
TRBV13 | . | TRBD1 | ASSRPSTGVETQY
TRBV2 | . | TRBD1 | ANSLGTGYGYT
TRBV29-1 | . | . | SVVPGSTGEQF
TRBV7-2 | . | TRBD1 | ASSLARTGGDLAGYT
TRBV4-1 | . | . | ASSFTGPGKGYT
TRBV2 | . | . | ASKRDTNTGELF
TRBV20-1 | . | . | SASSGPYNSPLH
TRBV29-1 | many | . | SVENRAETQY
TRBV2 | . | . | ASRTTQGGSNQPQH
TRBV2 | . | . | ASSDTGPGLEQY
TRBV10-3 | . | . | AISRYNEQF
TRBV7-3 | few | . | ASSPPGPLTTEAF
TRBV2 | once | . | ASSEGVATEAF
TRBV2 | . | . | ASSEWVGAGAEAF
TRBV7-2 | once | . | ASSLGTAYTEAF
TRBV10-3 | . | . | ASSVGGFNQPQH
TRBV19 | few | . | ASTPEKGPGTFPETQY
TRBV29-1 | . | TRBD2 | SVASGTNYEQY
TRBV10-2 | . | . | ASSPGWTGELF
TRBV29-1 | . | TRBD1 | SVEHTGGETQY
TRBV7-6 | . | . | ASSLKIGRTGQATYEQY
TRBV24-1 | . | . | ATSDFPGQETQY